What follows describes a single T cell receptor (beta chain). Trimming cost V 6 bases and J 4 bases, with 21 bases left between them. This CDR3 contains 16 residues. CDR1 LNHDA and CDR2 SQIVND come from the germline V gene (reference sequence). The sample originates from a study of shared clonotypes between healthy human individuals. This table comes from immunoSEQ multiplex PCR, and its TCRdb copy is limited to in-frame clones, with some not included. Among around 940,000 clones listed, 76% were seen once. Naive CD4+ cells were CD45RA-selected; the remaining cells were memory. The clonotype was recovered from a man younger than 30 in good health. Source material: memory CD4+ T cells sorted from blood. Subset noted: CD45RA-negative fraction. The chain has TRBV19 and TRBJ1-2, with D tentatively TRBD1 (6 bases). The CDR3 here is CASSPPGGLWGYGYTF. CDR3 sequence (DNA): TGTGCCAGTAGCCCACCTGGGGGGCTCTGGGGCTATGGCTACACCTTC.